The following is a TCR beta chain sequence with its context. This specimen comes from a study of blood T cell repertoires in COVID-19. Overall study: Acute-phase and convalescent COVID-19 samples originated in the United States, Italy and Spain. The analysed material was cDNA or gDNA that came from T cells, B-cell-depleted T cells, or PBMCs.

In the original analysis: Nucleated cell number was recorded as an estimate derived from reference gene primer amplification. Only in-frame clones appear in the TCRdb table, and some are missing; sequencing was by immunoSEQ multiplex PCR. The DNA gave D and trimming, while V, J and clone size come from that table. This table has approximately 97,000 clones, around 87% appearing once. Unmatched junction bases numbered 7, after V lost 4 bases and J lost 2 bases. The CDR3 runs 17 residues. Germline CDR1 is LGHDT and CDR2 is YNNKEL (reference sequence). The sample comprised peripheral blood. The receptor was derived from a human donor in a cohort sampled during active COVID-19. The chain couples TRBV3-1 (or the pseudogene TRBV3-2) to TRBJ2-6, with 8 bases identical to TRBD2. The CDR3 coding sequence is TGTGCCAGCAGCCCGTGGACTAGCAGTACTGGGGCCAACGTCCTGACTTTC. The encoded protein is CASSPWTSSTGANVLTF.